One sample yielded the 9 T cell receptor beta chains listed below, sequenced in a study of a mutant IDH1 vaccine in newly diagnosed glioma. Time point reported: baseline, week 1 (first vaccination visit). Treatment noted: pre-vaccination baseline after standard-of-care therapy. The table came from immunoSEQ multiplex PCR; TCRdb's copy has only in-frame clones and leaves some out. The data show around 87,000 clones, with roughly four fifths seen just once and around 7% held by the top ten. The sample in question was PBMCs, obtained from a glioma patient treated with radiotherapy, temozolomide or both. Receptor source: a woman aged 45-65 years with glioma.

The V call is TRBV9, the J call TRBJ1-3; TRBD1 might be the D (5 bases). The CDR3 extends over 14 amino acids. V was clipped by 4 bases and J by 4 bases, with 12 bases between them. Germline V lookup: CDR1 SGDLS, CDR2 YYNGEE. CDR3 residues: CASSLQGSGNTIYF. The CDR3 coding sequence is TGTGCCAGCAGCCTCCAGGGAAGCGGAAACACCATATATTTT.

The genes are TRBV27 and TRBJ1-2; D not resolved. From germline, CDR1 is MNHEY and CDR2 SMNVEV (reference sequence). V lost 6 bases and J lost 10, with 21 bases in between. This CDR3 has 14 residues. Here the CDR3 DNA reads TGTGCCAGCAGCCTCCGGACTTCCAACTATATCTACACCTTC. This translates into CASSLRTSNYIYTF.

The chain has TRBV19 and TRBJ1-2; a possible D gene is TRBD1 (5 bases). CDR1 and CDR2 from the germline V gene are LNHDA and SQIVND (reference sequence). The CDR3 loop spans 14 amino acids. V was shortened by 1 base and J by 8 bases, with 14 bases between the two germline ends. The CDR3 sequence: CASSIGKGPGGYTF. DNA of the CDR3: TGTGCCAGTAGTATAGGGAAGGGGCCGGGGGGCTACACCTTC.

The chain couples TRBV27 to TRBJ1-3; D remains ambiguous. CDR3 length: 14 amino acids. Germline V gene data show CDR1 as MNHEY and CDR2 as SMNVEV (reference sequence). The ends were cut back, 0 bases at V and 2 bases at J, with 5 bases in the middle. The CDR3 loop is CASSLSGTGNTIYF. The DNA for the CDR3 is TGTGCCAGCAGTTTATCGGGGACTGGAAACACCATATATTTT.

V and J are TRBV9 and TRBJ1-2; D unclear. V was trimmed by 0 bases and J by 2 bases, leaving 8 bases between them. Germline CDR1 and CDR2: SGDLS and YYNGEE. The CDR3 totals 14 residues. In nucleotides, the CDR3 is TGTGCCAGCAGCGTAGTCCCGGAGAACTATGGCTACACCTTC. Translation gives CASSVVPENYGYTF.

The chain employs TRBV19 and TRBJ1-5, with a possible D match to TRBD1 (6 bases). The CDR3 runs to 15 residues. CDR1 and CDR2 (germline): LNHDA, SQIVND (reference sequence). V lost 3 bases and J 4 bases, leaving 13 bases between the germline ends. The CDR3 here is CASSMGRQVNQPQHF. In nucleotides, the CDR3 is TGTGCCAGTAGTATGGGACGACAGGTTAATCAGCCCCAGCATTTT.

This chain connects TRBV5-1 to TRBJ1-5; TRBD1 matches 7 bases. Germline lookup yields CDR1 SGHRS and CDR2 YFSETQ. The CDR3 is 14 amino acids. V was clipped by 4 bases and J by 5 bases; unmatched bases: 6. In nucleotides, the CDR3 is TGCGCCAGCAGCCCGACGACAGGGTATCAGCCCCAGCATTTT. Its protein is CASSPTTGYQPQHF.

This chain connects TRBV19 to TRBJ1-6; TRBD1 aligns across 7 bases. This CDR3 contains 15 residues. Germline CDR1 LNHDA, CDR2 SQIVND (reference sequence). With V trimmed by 5 bases and J by 9 bases, 10 bases remained unmatched. This chain's CDR3 is CASSPETGSGSPLHF. CDR3 DNA sequence: TGTGCCAGTAGTCCGGAGACAGGGTCGGGTTCACCCCTCCACTTT.

This chain links TRBV5-1 with TRBJ2-3, with D tentatively TRBD2 (5 bases). The CDR3 totals 15 residues. The germline gives CDR1 SGHRS, CDR2 YFSETQ. Trimming cost V 5 bases and J 0 bases, with 13 bases left between them. In DNA, the CDR3 is TGCGCCAGCAGGGCAGCCGGGGAAAGCACAGATACGCAGTATTTT. Its translation: CASRAAGESTDTQYF.